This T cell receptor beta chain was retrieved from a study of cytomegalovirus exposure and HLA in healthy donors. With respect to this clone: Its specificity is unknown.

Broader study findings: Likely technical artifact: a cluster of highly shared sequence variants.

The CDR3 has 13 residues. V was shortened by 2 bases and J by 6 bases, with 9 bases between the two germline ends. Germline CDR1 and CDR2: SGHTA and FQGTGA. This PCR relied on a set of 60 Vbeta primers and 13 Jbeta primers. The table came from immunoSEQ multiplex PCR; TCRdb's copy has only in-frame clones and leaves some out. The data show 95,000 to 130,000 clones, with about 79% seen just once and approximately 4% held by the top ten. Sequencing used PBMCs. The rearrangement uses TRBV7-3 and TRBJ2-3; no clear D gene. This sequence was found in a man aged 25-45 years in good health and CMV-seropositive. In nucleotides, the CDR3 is TGTGCCAGCAGCTTACAGCCAGCGGATACGCAGTATTTT. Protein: CASSLQPADTQYF.